The clone carrying this T cell receptor (beta chain) was seen just once. The antigen is undetermined. This specimen belongs to a study of T cells in localized non-small cell lung cancer. General study results and limits: Prolonged overall survival went with higher T cell density in the blood. Measurement of T cell clonality placed uninvolved adjacent lung highest, above the level in tumor.

Repertoires were generated with immunoSEQ multiplex PCR, while TCRdb's copy carries only in-frame clones and drops some. The data contain some 22,000 clones, roughly nine tenths of them seen just once; the ten biggest clones take up 22%. Sequenced material: PBMCs, taken before any cancer treatment. The TCR sequence derives from a man aged 40 to 69 with stage II squamous cell lung carcinoma.

This CDR3 is CASRTGEGETGLYEQYF. The CDR3 nucleotides are TGCGCCAGCAGAACAGGGGAAGGAGAAACCGGACTCTACGAGCAGTACTTC. The chain employs TRBV10-2 and TRBJ2-7, with 7 bases fitting TRBD1. Germline values: CDR1 WSHSY, CDR2 SAAADI. The V gene end was trimmed by 6 bases and the J gene end by 3 bases; junction bases not matched to a gene: 17. CDR3 length: 17 residues.